These T cell receptor beta chains were read from a single sample in a study of CD8 T cells in Susac syndrome. Via MiXCR, TCRdb re-called the immunoSEQ multiplex PCR reads, giving one row per CDR3 protein. The table has about 190,000 distinct CDR3 sequences, about 94% seen once; the top ten hold 0.1%. The sequenced material came from CD4+ T cells from PBMCs. The receptors originated from a human donor in good health. Both conserved end residues are part of each CDR3. The D gene is left open where the match is weak. Rows give clone size only sometimes, using once, few, many, or a class for an expanded clone.

CDR3 length: 18; J gene: TRBJ1-1; V gene: TRBV18; clone size: -; D gene: TRBD1; CDR3 protein: CASSRNPGTGGVGTEAFF; CDR3 DNA: TGTGCCAGCTCACGAAACCCGGGGACAGGGGGAGTGGGCACTGAAGCTTTCTTT
CDR3 length: 15; J gene: TRBJ2-5; V gene: TRBV6-2/TRBV6-3; clone size: -; D gene: -; CDR3 protein: CASSYSINSPETQYF; CDR3 DNA: TGTGCCAGCAGTTACTCGATTAATAGCCCGGAGACCCAGTACTTC
CDR3 length: 14; J gene: TRBJ1-2; V gene: TRBV3-1; clone size: -; D gene: -; CDR3 protein: CASSQERWGDGYTF; CDR3 DNA: TGTGCCAGCAGCCAAGAGCGGTGGGGTGATGGCTACACCTTC
CDR3 length: 15; J gene: TRBJ1-2; V gene: TRBV3-1; clone size: once; D gene: -; CDR3 protein: CASTSSLGRSYGYTF; CDR3 DNA: TGTGCCAGCACCTCAAGTCTGGGACGGAGCTATGGCTACACCTTC
CDR3 length: 13; J gene: TRBJ2-3; V gene: TRBV5-1; clone size: -; D gene: TRBD1; CDR3 protein: CASRTGPGDTQYF; CDR3 DNA: TGCGCCAGCAGGACAGGGCCCGGGGATACGCAGTATTTT
CDR3 length: 11; J gene: TRBJ1-2; V gene: TRBV29-1; clone size: -; D gene: -; CDR3 protein: CSVPSGNGYTF; CDR3 DNA: TGCAGCGTCCCGTCAGGGAATGGCTACACCTTC
CDR3 length: 18; J gene: TRBJ2-4; V gene: TRBV7-2; clone size: -; D gene: TRBD1; CDR3 protein: CASKPPGQNLMGQNIQYF; CDR3 DNA: TGTGCCAGCAAGCCTCCGGGACAGAACCTAATGGGGCAAAACATTCAGTACTTC
CDR3 length: 13; J gene: TRBJ2-7; V gene: TRBV4-1; clone size: -; D gene: -; CDR3 protein: CASSQVKGYEQYF; CDR3 DNA: TGCGCCAGCAGCCAAGTCAAGGGTTACGAGCAGTACTTC
CDR3 length: 12; J gene: TRBJ1-1; V gene: TRBV29-1; clone size: -; D gene: -; CDR3 protein: CSVKEQGAEAFF; CDR3 DNA: TGCAGCGTTAAGGAACAGGGCGCTGAAGCTTTCTTT
CDR3 length: 16; J gene: TRBJ2-3; V gene: TRBV28; clone size: -; D gene: -; CDR3 protein: CASFTVGGRSTDTQYF; CDR3 DNA: TGTGCCAGCTTTACAGTCGGGGGAAGGAGCACAGATACGCAGTATTTT
CDR3 length: 14; J gene: TRBJ2-5; V gene: TRBV30; clone size: -; D gene: -; CDR3 protein: CAWDRGLFVETQYF; CDR3 DNA: TGTGCCTGGGACCGCGGACTATTTGTAGAGACCCAGTACTTC
CDR3 length: 14; J gene: TRBJ1-6; V gene: TRBV6-1; clone size: -; D gene: -; CDR3 protein: CASSTDPRDSPLHF; CDR3 DNA: TGTGCCAGCAGCACAGACCCCCGAGATTCACCCCTCCACTTT
CDR3 length: 15; J gene: TRBJ1-2; V gene: TRBV7-8; clone size: -; D gene: TRBD1; CDR3 protein: CASSSGQGPGYGYTF; CDR3 DNA: TGTGCCAGCAGCTCGGGACAGGGCCCGGGCTATGGCTACACCTTC
CDR3 length: 11; J gene: TRBJ2-3; V gene: TRBV10-3; clone size: -; D gene: -; CDR3 protein: CAIKQTDTQYF; CDR3 DNA: TGTGCCATTAAACAGACAGATACGCAGTATTTT
CDR3 length: 12; J gene: TRBJ2-3; V gene: TRBV5-1; clone size: -; D gene: -; CDR3 protein: CASSSRADTQYF; CDR3 DNA: TGCGCCAGCTCCTCTCGGGCAGATACGCAGTATTTT
CDR3 length: 11; J gene: TRBJ1-1; V gene: TRBV28; clone size: -; D gene: -; CDR3 protein: CASSSTGGSFF; CDR3 DNA: TGTGCCAGCAGTTCCACGGGTGGGTCTTTCTTT
CDR3 length: 17; J gene: TRBJ2-1; V gene: TRBV4-2; clone size: -; D gene: TRBD2; CDR3 protein: CASSQGTGTSVINEQFF; CDR3 DNA: TGTGCCAGCAGCCAAGGGACCGGGACTAGCGTAATTAATGAGCAGTTCTTC